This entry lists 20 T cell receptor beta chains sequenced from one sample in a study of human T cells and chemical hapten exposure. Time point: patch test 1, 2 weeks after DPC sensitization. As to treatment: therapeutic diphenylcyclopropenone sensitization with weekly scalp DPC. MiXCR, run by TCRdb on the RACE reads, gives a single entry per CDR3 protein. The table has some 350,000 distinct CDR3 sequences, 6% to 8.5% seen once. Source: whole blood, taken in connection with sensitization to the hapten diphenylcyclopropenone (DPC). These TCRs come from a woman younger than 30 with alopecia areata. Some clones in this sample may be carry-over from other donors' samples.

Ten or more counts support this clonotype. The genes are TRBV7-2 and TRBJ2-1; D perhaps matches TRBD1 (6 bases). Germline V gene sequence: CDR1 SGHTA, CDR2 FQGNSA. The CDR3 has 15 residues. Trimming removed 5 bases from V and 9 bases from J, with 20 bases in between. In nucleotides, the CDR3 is TGTGCCAGCAGCCCCCCTTGGGCAGGGGTAACTGAGCAGTTCTTC. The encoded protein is CASSPPWAGVTEQFF.

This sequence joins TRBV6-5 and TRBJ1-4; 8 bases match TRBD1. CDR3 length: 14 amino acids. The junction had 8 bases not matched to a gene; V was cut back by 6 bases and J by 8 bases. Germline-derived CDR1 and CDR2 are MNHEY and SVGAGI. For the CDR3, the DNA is TGTGCCAGCAGGGACAGGGAGTTCGGGGAAAAACTGTTTTTT. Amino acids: CASRDREFGEKLFF.

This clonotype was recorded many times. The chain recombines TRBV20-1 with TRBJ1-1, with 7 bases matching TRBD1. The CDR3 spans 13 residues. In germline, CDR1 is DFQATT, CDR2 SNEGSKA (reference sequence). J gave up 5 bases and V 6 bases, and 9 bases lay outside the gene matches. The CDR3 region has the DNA TGCAGTGCGCTGACAGGGCTCGGGACTGAAGCTTTCTTT. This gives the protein CSALTGLGTEAFF.

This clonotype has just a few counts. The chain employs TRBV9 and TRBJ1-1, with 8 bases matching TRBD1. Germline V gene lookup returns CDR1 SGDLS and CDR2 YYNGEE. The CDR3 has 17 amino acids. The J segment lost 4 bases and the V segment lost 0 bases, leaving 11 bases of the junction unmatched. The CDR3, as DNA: TGTGCCAGCAGCGTAGTGGACAGGGATTATTTGGTCACTGAAGCTTTCTTT. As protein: CASSVVDRDYLVTEAFF.

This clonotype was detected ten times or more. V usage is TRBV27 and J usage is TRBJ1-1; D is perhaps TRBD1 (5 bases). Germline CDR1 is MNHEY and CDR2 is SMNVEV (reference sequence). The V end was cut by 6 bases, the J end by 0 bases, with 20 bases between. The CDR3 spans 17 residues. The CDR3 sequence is CASRPTRQPKMNTEAFF. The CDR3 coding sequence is TGTGCCAGCAGACCCACCCGACAGCCTAAAATGAACACTGAAGCTTTCTTT.

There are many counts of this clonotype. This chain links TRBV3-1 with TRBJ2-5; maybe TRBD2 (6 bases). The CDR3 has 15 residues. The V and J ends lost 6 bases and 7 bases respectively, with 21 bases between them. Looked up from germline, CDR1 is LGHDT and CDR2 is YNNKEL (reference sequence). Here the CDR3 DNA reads TGTGCCAGCAGTGAAAGGGGTTTTTCGGAGGGGACCCAGTACTTC. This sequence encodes CASSERGFSEGTQYF.

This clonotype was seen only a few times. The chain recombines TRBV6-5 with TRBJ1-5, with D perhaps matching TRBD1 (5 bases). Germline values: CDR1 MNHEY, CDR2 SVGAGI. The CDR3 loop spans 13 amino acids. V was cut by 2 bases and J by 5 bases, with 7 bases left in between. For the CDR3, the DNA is TGTGCCAGCAGTTACGACAGTTATCAGCCCCAGCATTTT. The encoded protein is CASSYDSYQPQHF.

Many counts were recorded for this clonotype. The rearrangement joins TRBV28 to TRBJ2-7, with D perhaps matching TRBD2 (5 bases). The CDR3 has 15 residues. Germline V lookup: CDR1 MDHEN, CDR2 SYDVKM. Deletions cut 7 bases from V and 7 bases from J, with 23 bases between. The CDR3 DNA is TGTGCCAGCAAGGCGGCTAGCCCATCCCTATCGGAGCAGTACTTC. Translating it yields CASKAASPSLSEQYF. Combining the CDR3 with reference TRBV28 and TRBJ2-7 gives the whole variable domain DVKVTQSSRYLVKRTGEKVFLECVQDMDHENMFWYRQDPGLGLRLIYFSYDVKMKEKGDIPEGYSVSREKKERFSLILESASTNQTSMYLCASKAASPSLSEQYFGPGTRLTVT.

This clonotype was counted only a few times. The CDR3 is CASGRNYQSYEQYF. CDR3 DNA: TGTGCCAGCGGAAGAAACTACCAATCCTACGAGCAGTACTTC. The chain carries TRBV5-4 and TRBJ2-7, with D unclear. Germline loops: CDR1 SGHNT, CDR2 YYREEE (reference sequence). The CDR3 sequence is 14 residues long. Trimming took off 7 bases at V and 1 base at J, with 15 bases between the two ends.

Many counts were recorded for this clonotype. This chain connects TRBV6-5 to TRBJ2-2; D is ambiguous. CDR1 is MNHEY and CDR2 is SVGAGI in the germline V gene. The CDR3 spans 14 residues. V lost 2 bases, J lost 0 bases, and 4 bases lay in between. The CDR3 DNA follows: TGTGCCAGCAGTTACAGGGCGAACACCGGGGAGCTGTTTTTT. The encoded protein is CASSYRANTGELFF.

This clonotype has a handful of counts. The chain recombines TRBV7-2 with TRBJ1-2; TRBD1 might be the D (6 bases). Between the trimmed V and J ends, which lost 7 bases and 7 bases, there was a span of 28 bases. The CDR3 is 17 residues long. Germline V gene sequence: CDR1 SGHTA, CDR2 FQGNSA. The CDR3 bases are TGTGCCAGCAATCCTGACGGGGGATGGGGGCGCGGCGCTGGCTACACCTTC. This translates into CASNPDGGWGRGAGYTF. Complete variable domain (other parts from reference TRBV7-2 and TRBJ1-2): GAGVSQSPSNKVTEKGKDVELRCDPISGHTALYWYRQSLGQGLEFLIYFQGNSAPDKSGLPSDRFSAERTGGSVSTLTIQRTQQEDSAVYLCASNPDGGWGRGAGYTFGSGTRLTVV.

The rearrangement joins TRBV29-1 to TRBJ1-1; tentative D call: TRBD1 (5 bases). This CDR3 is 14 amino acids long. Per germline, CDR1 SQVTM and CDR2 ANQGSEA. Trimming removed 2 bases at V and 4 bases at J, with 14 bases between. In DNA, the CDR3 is TGCAGCGTTGAAAGTAAAGGGGCTGGCACTGAAGCTTTCTTT. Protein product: CSVESKGAGTEAFF. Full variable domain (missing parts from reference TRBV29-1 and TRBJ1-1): SAVISQKPSRDICQRGTSLTIQCQVDSQVTMMFWYRQQPGQSLTLIATANQGSEATYESGFVIDKFPISRPNLTFSTLTVSNMSPEDSSIYLCSVESKGAGTEAFFGQGTRLTVV.

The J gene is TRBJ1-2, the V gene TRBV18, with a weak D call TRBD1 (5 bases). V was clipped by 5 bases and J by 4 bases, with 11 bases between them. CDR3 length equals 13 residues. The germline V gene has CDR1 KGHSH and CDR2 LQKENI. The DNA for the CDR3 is TGTGCCAGCTCAGTCGGGACTCGCTATGGCTACACCTTC. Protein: CASSVGTRYGYTF.

As DNA, the CDR3 is TGCAGCTTGGACCACTTCGGCTCCCGGCCTGAGCTTTATAATTCACCCCTCCACTTT. It is translated as CSLDHFGSRPELYNSPLHF. The rearrangement joins TRBV29-1 to TRBJ1-6; D unclear. Germline lookup yields CDR1 SQVTM and CDR2 ANQGSEA. The CDR3 sequence is 19 residues long. V was trimmed by 8 bases and J by 4 bases, leaving 30 bases between them. Complete variable domain (other parts from reference TRBV29-1 and TRBJ1-6): SAVISQKPSRDICQRGTSLTIQCQVDSQVTMMFWYRQQPGQSLTLIATANQGSEATYESGFVIDKFPISRPNLTFSTLTVSNMSPEDSSIYLCSLDHFGSRPELYNSPLHFGNGTRLTVT.

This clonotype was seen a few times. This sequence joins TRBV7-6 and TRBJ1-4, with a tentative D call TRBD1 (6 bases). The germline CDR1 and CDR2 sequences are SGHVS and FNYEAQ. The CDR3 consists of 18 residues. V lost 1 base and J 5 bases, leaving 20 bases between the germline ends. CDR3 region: CASSLDLSGRRGNEKLFF. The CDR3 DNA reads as TGTGCCAGCAGCTTAGACCTCTCCGGGCGGAGGGGGAATGAAAAACTGTTTTTT.

The CDR3 region has the DNA TGTGCCAGCAGTTCCCCGGGCTATACACAAGAGACCCAGTACTTC. It is translated as CASSSPGYTQETQYF. The chain couples TRBV6-2 or TRBV6-3 to TRBJ2-5, with D unclear. Germline CDR1 and CDR2: MNHEY and SVGEGT. This CDR3 is 15 amino acids long. Trimming shortened V by 4 bases and J by 2 bases, and 14 bases separated the two germline ends.

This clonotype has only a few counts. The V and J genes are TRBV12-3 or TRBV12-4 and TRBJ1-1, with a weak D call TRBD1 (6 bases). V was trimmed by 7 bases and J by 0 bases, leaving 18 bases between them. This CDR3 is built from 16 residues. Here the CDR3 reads CASTERGGTMNTEAFF. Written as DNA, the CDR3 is TGTGCCAGCACCGAGAGGGGGGGGACCATGAACACTGAAGCTTTCTTT.

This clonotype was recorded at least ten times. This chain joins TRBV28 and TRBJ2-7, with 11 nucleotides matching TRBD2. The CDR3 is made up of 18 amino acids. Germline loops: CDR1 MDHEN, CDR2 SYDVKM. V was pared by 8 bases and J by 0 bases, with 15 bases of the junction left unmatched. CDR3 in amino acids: CASRRLAGNPSRSYEQYF. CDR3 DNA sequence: TGTGCCAGCCGACGACTAGCGGGGAACCCGAGCCGCTCCTACGAGCAGTACTTC.

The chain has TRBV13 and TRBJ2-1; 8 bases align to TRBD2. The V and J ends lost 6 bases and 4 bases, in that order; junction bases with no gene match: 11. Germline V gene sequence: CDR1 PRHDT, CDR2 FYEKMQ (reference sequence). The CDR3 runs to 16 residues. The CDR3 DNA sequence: TGTGCCAGCAGTCGAAAATACGGGACTAGATACAATGAGCAGTTCTTC. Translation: CASSRKYGTRYNEQFF.

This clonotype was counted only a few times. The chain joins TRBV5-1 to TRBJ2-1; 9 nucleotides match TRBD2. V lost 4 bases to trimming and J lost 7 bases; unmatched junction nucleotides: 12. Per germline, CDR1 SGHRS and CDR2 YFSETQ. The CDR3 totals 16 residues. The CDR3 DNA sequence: TGCGCCAGCAGCCCCAGCGGGGGGCTTGGGGGGAATGAGCAGTTCTTC. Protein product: CASSPSGGLGGNEQFF.